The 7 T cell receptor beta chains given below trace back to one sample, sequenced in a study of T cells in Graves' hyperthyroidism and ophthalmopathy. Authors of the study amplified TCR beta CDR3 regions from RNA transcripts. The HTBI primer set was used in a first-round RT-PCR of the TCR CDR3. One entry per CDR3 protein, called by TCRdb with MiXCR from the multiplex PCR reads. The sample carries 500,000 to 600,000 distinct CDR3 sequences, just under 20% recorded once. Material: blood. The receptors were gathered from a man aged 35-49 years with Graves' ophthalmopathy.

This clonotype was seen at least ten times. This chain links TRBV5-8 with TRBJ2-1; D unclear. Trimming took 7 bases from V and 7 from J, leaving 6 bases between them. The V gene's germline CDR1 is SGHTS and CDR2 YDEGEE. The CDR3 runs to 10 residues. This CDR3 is CASVENEQFF. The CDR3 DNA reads TGTGCCAGCGTCGAGAATGAGCAGTTCTTC.

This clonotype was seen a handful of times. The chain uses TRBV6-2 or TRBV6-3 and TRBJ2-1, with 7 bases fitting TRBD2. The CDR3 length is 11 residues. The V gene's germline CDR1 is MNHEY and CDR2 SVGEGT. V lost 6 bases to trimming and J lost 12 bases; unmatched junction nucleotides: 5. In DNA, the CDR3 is TGTGCCAGCAGCTACGGACTAGGGCAGTTCTTC. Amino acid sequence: CASSYGLGQFF.

The CDR3 sequence is CASSESGTTNTGELFF. Here the CDR3 DNA reads TGTGCCAGCAGTGAATCAGGGACTACGAACACCGGGGAGCTGTTTTTT. The chain uses TRBV25-1 and TRBJ2-2; 7 bases match TRBD2. The CDR3 extends over 16 amino acids. Trimming took 1 base from V and 0 from J; bases not matched to a gene: 2. Per the germline V gene, CDR1 is MGHDK and CDR2 is SYGVNS.

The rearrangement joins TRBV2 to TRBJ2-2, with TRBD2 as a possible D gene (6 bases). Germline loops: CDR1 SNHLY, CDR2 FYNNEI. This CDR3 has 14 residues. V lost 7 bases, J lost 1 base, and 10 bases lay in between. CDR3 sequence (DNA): TGTGCCAGCAAACTAGCACTGAACACCGGGGAGCTGTTTTTT. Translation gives CASKLALNTGELFF.

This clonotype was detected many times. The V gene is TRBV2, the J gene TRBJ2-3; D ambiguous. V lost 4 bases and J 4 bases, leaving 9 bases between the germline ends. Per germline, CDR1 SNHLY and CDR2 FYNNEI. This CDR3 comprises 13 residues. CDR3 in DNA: TGTGCCAGCAGTGCCGAGGTTGCAGATACGCAGTATTTT. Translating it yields CASSAEVADTQYF. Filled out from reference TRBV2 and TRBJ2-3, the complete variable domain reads EPEVTQTPSHQVTQMGQEVILRCVPISNHLYFYWYRQILGQKVEFLVSFYNNEISEKSEIFDDQFSVERPDGSNFTLKIRSTKLEDSAMYFCASSAEVADTQYFGPGTRLTVL.

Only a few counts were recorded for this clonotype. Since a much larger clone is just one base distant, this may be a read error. In nucleotides, the CDR3 is TGTACCAGCAGTTACAATACAGGGGCAGGAAAACTGTTTTTT. Its translation: CTSSYNTGAGKLFF. The chain couples TRBV11-2 to TRBJ1-4, with 7 nucleotides matching TRBD1. Germline V gene lookup returns CDR1 SGHAT and CDR2 FQNNGV. The CDR3 is 14 residues long.

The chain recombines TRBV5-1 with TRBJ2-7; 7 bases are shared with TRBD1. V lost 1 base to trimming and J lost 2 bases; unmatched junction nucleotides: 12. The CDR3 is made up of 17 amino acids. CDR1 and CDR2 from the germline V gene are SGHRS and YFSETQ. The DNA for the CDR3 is TGCGCCAGCAGCTTGTTAGGACAGGTGCCCTGGGCCTACGAGCAGTACTTC. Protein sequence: CASSLLGQVPWAYEQYF.